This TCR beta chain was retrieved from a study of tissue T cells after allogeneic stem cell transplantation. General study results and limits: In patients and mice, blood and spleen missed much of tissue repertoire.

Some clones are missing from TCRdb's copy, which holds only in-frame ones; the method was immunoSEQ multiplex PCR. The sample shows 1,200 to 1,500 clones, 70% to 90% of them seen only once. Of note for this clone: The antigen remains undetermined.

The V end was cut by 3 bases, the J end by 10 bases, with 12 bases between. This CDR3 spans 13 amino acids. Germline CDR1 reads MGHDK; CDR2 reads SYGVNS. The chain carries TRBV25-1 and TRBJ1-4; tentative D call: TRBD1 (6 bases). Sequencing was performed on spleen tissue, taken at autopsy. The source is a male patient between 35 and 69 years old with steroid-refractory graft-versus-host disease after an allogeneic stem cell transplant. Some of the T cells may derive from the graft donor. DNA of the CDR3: TGTGCCAGCAGTGATAAGGGGGTGGGAAAACTGTTTTTT. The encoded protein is CASSDKGVGKLFF.